These 13 T cell receptor beta chains share one sample of origin, sequenced in a study of spatial heterogeneity in lung cancer. TCRdb recomputed calls from the 5' RACE reads with MiXCR, one row per CDR3 protein. This repertoire shows 85,000 to 100,000 distinct CDR3 sequences, approximately 12% found once; its top ten account for over 40%. Time point defined: sample taken at primary tumor resection. Without sorting, whole RNA was sequenced from tumor, nontumor lung or frozen PBMC. Source: PBMCs, taken at surgery. The receptor set was obtained from a male donor with early-stage non-small cell lung cancer.

This clonotype was recorded many times. The CDR3 region has the DNA TGTGCCATCAACGGGGGGTCCCCCACAGATACGCAGTATTTT. Its translation: CAINGGSPTDTQYF. The rearrangement joins TRBV10-3 to TRBJ2-3; 7 positions agree with TRBD2. V lost 7 bases and J lost 2; bases outside the gene matches: 6. The CDR3 runs 14 residues. In germline, CDR1 is ENHRY, CDR2 SYGVKD.

This chain links TRBV7-8 with TRBJ2-7; no clear D. This CDR3 comprises 14 residues. V lost 1 base and J 6 bases, leaving 13 bases between the germline ends. Germline values: CDR1 SGHVS, CDR2 FQNEAQ. The CDR3 DNA reads as TGTGCCAGCAGCTTAGTCCCTCCCAAGGGCGAGCAGTACTTC. Its translation: CASSLVPPKGEQYF.

The rearrangement links TRBV29-1 to TRBJ1-6; 8 nucleotides match TRBD1. This CDR3 comprises 15 residues. Looked up from germline, CDR1 is SQVTM and CDR2 is ANQGSEA. Trimming cost V 4 bases and J 8 bases; bases outside gene matches: 10. Written as DNA, the CDR3 is TGCAGCGTTGGAAGGGATGACAGGGGTGATTCACCCCTCCACTTT. It codes for CSVGRDDRGDSPLHF.

This clonotype appeared a few times. The chain is built from TRBV7-2 and TRBJ2-7; D is unresolved. The CDR3 spans 18 residues. Germline CDR1 is SGHTA and CDR2 is FQGNSA. Trimming removed 4 bases from V and 2 bases from J, with 24 bases in between. CDR3 sequence: CASSSPIGPADHPYEQYF. The CDR3 bases are TGTGCCAGCAGCTCTCCTATTGGCCCAGCCGACCATCCCTACGAGCAGTACTTC. The full variable domain, rest sourced from reference TRBV7-2 and TRBJ2-7, is GAGVSQSPSNKVTEKGKDVELRCDPISGHTALYWYRQSLGQGLEFLIYFQGNSAPDKSGLPSDRFSAERTGGSVSTLTIQRTQQEDSAVYLCASSSPIGPADHPYEQYFGPGTRLTVT.

The chain links TRBV6-5 to TRBJ2-1; D uncertain. CDR1 is MNHEY and CDR2 is SVGAGI in the germline V gene. This CDR3 is built from 16 residues. Trimming pared 6 bases from V and 11 bases from J, leaving 26 bases between. The CDR3 sequence: CASSPYAASMPVQQFF. The CDR3 DNA reads TGTGCCAGCAGCCCCTATGCCGCCTCTATGCCGGTTCAGCAGTTCTTC.

This clonotype has just a few counts. This chain connects TRBV4-3 to TRBJ2-7; D is ambiguous. The CDR3 runs to 14 residues. Deletions cut 0 bases from V and 1 base from J, with 7 bases between. Germline CDR1 reads LGHNA; CDR2 reads YSLEER. CDR3 nucleotide sequence: TGCGCCAGCAGCCAAGATGTGTGGTCCTACGAGCAGTACTTC. Amino acid sequence: CASSQDVWSYEQYF.

The chain recombines TRBV11-2 with TRBJ1-1; no reliable D call. Trimming took 5 bases from V and 6 from J, leaving 13 bases between them. Germline V gene data show CDR1 as SGHAT and CDR2 as FQNNGV. CDR3 length: 13 amino acids. The DNA of the CDR3 is TGTGCCAGCAGCCCTGCCCTATTGGCTGAAGCTTTCTTT. Its protein is CASSPALLAEAFF. Drawing the rest from reference TRBV11-2 and TRBJ1-1, the complete variable domain is EAGVAQSPRYKIIEKRQSVAFWCNPISGHATLYWYQQILGQGPKLLIQFQNNGVVDDSQLPKDRFSAERLKGVDSTLKIQPAKLEDSAVYLCASSPALLAEAFFGQGTRLTVV.

This clonotype has just a few counts. The CDR3 spells CASSGGSPNNEQFF. In DNA form, the CDR3 reads TGTGCCAGCAGCGGAGGGTCTCCTAACAATGAGCAGTTCTTC. V and J are TRBV9 and TRBJ2-1; D possibly corresponds to TRBD2 (5 bases). Trimming took off 3 bases at V and 5 bases at J, with 12 bases between the two ends. The CDR3 covers 14 residues. Looked up from germline, CDR1 is SGDLS and CDR2 is YYNGEE.

V gene TRBV7-2 combines with J gene TRBJ2-7; D is uncertain. CDR1 SGHTA and CDR2 FQGNSA come from the germline V gene. This CDR3 is built from 14 residues. V lost 2 bases and J lost 4, with 12 bases in between. The CDR3 loop reads CASSLSGSWYEQYF. CDR3 bases: TGTGCCAGCAGCTTATCCGGAAGTTGGTACGAGCAGTACTTC.

This clonotype was counted many times. The rearrangement joins TRBV28 to TRBJ2-1, with 7 bases fitting TRBD1. CDR3 length: 14 amino acids. Unmatched junction bases numbered 9, after V lost 10 bases and J lost 3 bases. Germline V gene sequence: CDR1 MDHEN, CDR2 SYDVKM. CDR3 amino acids: CAITGTEFYNEQFF. CDR3 in DNA: TGTGCCATTACCGGGACAGAGTTCTACAATGAGCAGTTCTTC.

The rearrangement uses TRBV5-4 and TRBJ2-3, with D perhaps TRBD2 (7 bases). Germline V gene lookup returns CDR1 SGHNT and CDR2 YYREEE (reference sequence). V lost 4 bases and J lost 0, with 15 bases in between. The length of the CDR3 is 16 residues. The CDR3 DNA reads TGTGCCAGCAGCACCCGGCGGGGGACAAGCACAGATACGCAGTATTTT. Its translation is CASSTRRGTSTDTQYF.

This clonotype was picked up many times. The chain has TRBV3-1 and TRBJ2-2; TRBD2 might be the D (5 bases). CDR1 and CDR2 from the germline V gene are LGHDT and YNNKEL (reference sequence). V lost 7 bases and J 5 bases, leaving 14 bases between the germline ends. This CDR3 spans 14 amino acids. DNA for the CDR3: TGTGCCAGCACCATGGCTAGCAAGACCGGGGAGCTGTTTTTT. It specifies CASTMASKTGELFF.

This clonotype was recorded many times. The chain couples TRBV19 to TRBJ1-1, with no clear D. This CDR3 comprises 13 residues. Trimming left V 7 bases short and J 0 bases short, with 9 bases between. CDR1 is LNHDA and CDR2 is SQIVND in the germline V gene (reference sequence). Here the CDR3 reads CASNGPLNTEAFF. The DNA for the CDR3 is TGTGCCAGTAACGGGCCCCTGAACACTGAAGCTTTCTTT.